This T cell receptor (beta chain) was observed in a study of response to subunit inactivated influenza vaccine. In germline, CDR1 is MNHEY, CDR2 SVGAGI. CDR3 length: 15 residues. V lost 2 bases and J 0 bases, leaving 10 bases between the germline ends. TCRdb itself ran the RT-PCR reads through MiXCR, one entry per CDR3 protein. In the table there are more than 700,000 distinct CDR3 sequences, about 20% of which are singletons. The chain recombines TRBV6-5 with TRBJ1-1, with a possible D match to TRBD1 (6 bases). Here the sequenced sample was PBMCs from blood, taken 5 days after vaccination. The origin of this receptor is a man over 45 who received an inactivated influenza vaccine. The CDR3 DNA follows: TGTGCCAGCAGTTACGGGGGGCGGCTGAACACTGAAGCTTTCTTT. This encodes CASSYGGRLNTEAFF.